This T cell receptor beta chain comes out of a study of early T cells in non-severe SARS-CoV-2 infection. Study-wide context: Bulk RNA from unsorted whole blood was sequenced; chains were unpaired. Overall study results and limits: Using VDJdb, the matching emphasized anti-spike CD8 responses while missing private and CD4 specificities.

Researchers tagged individual cDNA molecules with unique molecular identifiers. TCRdb itself ran the 5' RACE reads through MiXCR, one entry per CDR3 protein. Among 90,000 or so distinct CDR3 sequences listed, 15% were seen once. Germline V CDR1 and CDR2: SGHNT, YYREEE (reference sequence). The CDR3 extends over 15 amino acids. The V end was cut by 6 bases, the J end by 1 base, with 13 bases between. At least ten counts were recorded for this clonotype. As yet, its antigen is unknown. This TCR came from an adult who was a healthcare worker with PCR-confirmed SARS-CoV-2 infection or an uninfected control (not recorded which). The sample consisted of whole blood. The V call is TRBV5-4, the J call TRBJ2-2; tentatively, D is TRBD2 (6 bases). The CDR3 sequence: CASTAGTLNTGELFF. The DNA of the CDR3 is TGTGCCAGCACCGCCGGGACTCTGAACACCGGGGAGCTGTTTTTT.